The rows below give T cell receptor beta chains drawn from one sample of a study of identical twins. TCRdb re-called the 5' RACE reads with MiXCR, one entry per CDR3 protein. The table has more than 600,000 distinct CDR3 sequences, roughly 20% seen once. These data were also filed under a second study, of T cells expressing NK-cell markers.

Material: PBMCs. The source is a woman aged 18 to 35 in good health. Each CDR3 is given with its conserved first and last residue. A D gene is named only where the DNA matches it firmly. The size of a clone is reported for some rows only, either as once, few or many, or as a class for expanded clones.

CDR3aa	CDR3nt	j_gene	abundance	v_gene	d_gene
CASSRSLAGQETQYF	TGTGCCAGCTCAAGATCCCTGGCGGGGCAAGAGACCCAGTACTTC	TRBJ2-5	-	TRBV18	-
CATVGESGKGNEQFF	TGTGCCACTGTTGGGGAAAGCGGGAAGGGGAATGAGCAGTTCTTC	TRBJ2-1	few	TRBV2	TRBD2
CASSPPAGNYGYTF	TGTGCCAGCTCACCCCCCGCAGGGAACTATGGCTACACCTTC	TRBJ1-2	-	TRBV18	-
CAIVNRTANYGYTF	TGTGCCATCGTCAACCGTACCGCTAACTATGGCTACACCTTC	TRBJ1-2	few	TRBV10-3	-
CAVGTVDNTEAFF	TGTGCCGTGGGGACCGTGGACAACACTGAAGCTTTCTTT	TRBJ1-1	few	TRBV4-2	-
CAISVSSDQPQHF	TGTGCCATCAGTGTGAGTTCGGACCAGCCCCAGCATTTT	TRBJ1-5	few	TRBV10-3	-
CSAEKGGWTDTQYF	TGCAGTGCTGAGAAGGGGGGGTGGACAGATACGCAGTATTTT	TRBJ2-3	-	TRBV20-1	-
CSARSSGGRDTQYF	TGCAGTGCTAGATCCTCGGGGGGGCGTGATACGCAGTATTTT	TRBJ2-3	few	TRBV20-1	TRBD2
CSSGLSTDTQYF	TGCAGCTCGGGACTCTCCACAGATACGCAGTATTTT	TRBJ2-3	-	TRBV29-1	-
CASGIAGVNNEQFF	TGCGCCAGCGGTATAGCGGGGGTCAACAATGAGCAGTTCTTC	TRBJ2-1	few	TRBV5-1	TRBD2
CASSWTSGRPRNGEQFF	TGTGCCAGCAGCTGGACTAGCGGGAGGCCTCGGAACGGTGAGCAGTTCTTC	TRBJ2-1	-	TRBV6-2/TRBV6-3	TRBD2
CASSLTGTIDEQFF	TGTGCCAGCAGCTTAACAGGGACAATCGATGAGCAGTTCTTC	TRBJ2-1	few	TRBV7-9	-
CASSPFSGDEQFF	TGTGCCAGCAGCCCCTTTTCGGGAGATGAGCAGTTCTTC	TRBJ2-1	many	TRBV7-9	-
CASSWGLANYNEQFF	TGTGCCAGCAGCTGGGGACTAGCGAATTACAATGAGCAGTTCTTC	TRBJ2-1	-	TRBV3-1	TRBD2
CASSLVPGFFGELFF	TGTGCCAGCAGTTTAGTTCCTGGGTTCTTCGGGGAGCTGTTTTTT	TRBJ2-2	-	TRBV12-3/TRBV12-4	-
CASGRTSGRANEQFF	TGCGCCAGCGGCCGAACTAGCGGGAGGGCCAATGAGCAGTTCTTC	TRBJ2-1	-	TRBV5-1	TRBD2
CASSLGLGAGDEDTQYF	TGTGCCAGCAGCTTGGGCCTCGGGGCAGGGGATGAAGATACGCAGTATTTT	TRBJ2-3	-	TRBV7-7	-
CASTLSGRVAEQFF	TGTGCCAGCACCTTAAGCGGGAGGGTGGCTGAGCAGTTCTTC	TRBJ2-1	-	TRBV6-1	TRBD2